Reported below is one TCR beta chain. In patients chosen for sequencing, flow cytometry had shown CD8+CD57+ cell expansion. The data were obtained in a study of CD8+CD57+ T cells in acquired aplastic anemia. Study-level background: Yields of DNA that came from sorted CD4+ and CD8+ cells averaged roughly 3.2 ug.

The template used for profiling TCR beta VDJ and CDR3 was genomic DNA. From the reads, TCRdb called clonotypes with MiXCR, one entry per CDR3 protein. Of under 500,000 distinct CDR3 sequences in the sample, around 32% were seen once. The CDR3 has 14 residues. The V and J ends lost 4 bases and 4 bases respectively, with 14 bases between them. The V gene's germline CDR1 is DFQATT and CDR2 SNEGSKA (reference sequence). This clonotype originated in a human donor with aplastic anemia. Specimen: sorted CD4+, CD8+, or CD8+CD57+ T cells (not recorded which) from PBMCs. This sequence joins TRBV20-1 and TRBJ1-5; D may be TRBD1 (5 bases). The CDR3 spells CSATSGTPNQPQHF. CDR3 nucleotides: TGCAGTGCTACTTCCGGGACTCCTAATCAGCCCCAGCATTTT.